This T cell receptor (beta chain) was observed in a study of blood T cell repertoires in COVID-19. Study-level background: Sites across the United States, Italy and Spain contributed samples from acute and convalescent COVID-19. Sample material is recorded as cDNA or gDNA derived from T cells, B-cell-depleted T cells, or PBMCs.

Original handling: Amplified reference gene primers provided the basis for estimating nucleated cell counts. Here immunoSEQ multiplex PCR was the method, and the copy in TCRdb shows in-frame clones only, minus some. D and trimming come from the DNA, and the V and J calls and clone size come from that table. Of fewer than 450,000 clones in the sample, about 90% are singletons; the top ten hold about 7%. On this clone: This CDR3 is also generated by other DNA sequences in the sample.

Seattle researchers signed up patients amid active infection and tracked them longitudinally. The sequenced material came from peripheral blood. This clonotype originated in a woman between 65 and 79 years old with COVID-19, enrolled during active disease.

The DNA of the CDR3 is TGTGCCAGCAGTTTTCGGGGGATGAACACTGAAGCTTTCTTT. Protein: CASSFRGMNTEAFF. The rearrangement links TRBV27 to TRBJ1-1; a possible D gene is TRBD1 (5 bases). The V gene lost 3 bases and the J gene lost 0 bases, with 8 bases spanning the gap. CDR3 length: 14 amino acids. From germline, CDR1 is MNHEY and CDR2 SMNVEV (reference sequence).